The present entry profiles one T cell receptor beta chain with its context. TCRdb itself ran the 5' RACE reads through MiXCR, one entry per CDR3 protein. The table lists about 890,000 distinct CDR3 sequences, 9% to 15% of them singletons, with around 1.5% in the top ten. Germline CDR1 is SGHVS and CDR2 is FNYEAQ. The CDR3 is 15 residues long. V gave up 1 base and J gave up 5 bases; unmatched junction bases: 5. The sample belongs to a study of identical twins. The same sample was also studied in work on yellow fever vaccine responses in identical twins.

The chain recombines TRBV7-6 with TRBJ2-7, with 10 positions matching TRBD2. The sequence was obtained from a young woman in good health. Sequenced sample: PBMCs. This CDR3 reads CASSLEASGSDEQYF. The CDR3 region has the DNA TGTGCCAGCAGCTTAGAGGCTAGCGGGAGCGACGAGCAGTACTTC.